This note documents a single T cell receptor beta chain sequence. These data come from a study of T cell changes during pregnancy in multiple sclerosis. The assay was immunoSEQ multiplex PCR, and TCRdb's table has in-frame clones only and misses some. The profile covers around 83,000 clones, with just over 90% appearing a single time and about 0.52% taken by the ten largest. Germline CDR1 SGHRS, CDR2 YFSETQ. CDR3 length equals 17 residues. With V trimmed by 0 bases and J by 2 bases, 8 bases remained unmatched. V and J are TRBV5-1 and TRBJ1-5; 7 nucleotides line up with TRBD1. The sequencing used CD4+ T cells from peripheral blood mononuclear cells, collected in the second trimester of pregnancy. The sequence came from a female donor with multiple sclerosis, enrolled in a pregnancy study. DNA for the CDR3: TGCGCCAGCAGCTTGGGAGAGGGGGCATTGGGCAATCAGCCCCAGCATTTT. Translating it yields CASSLGEGALGNQPQHF.